Each of the 4 T cell receptor beta chains below was sequenced from the same sample in a study of T-cell memory formation after mild COVID-19. MiXCR was run by TCRdb on the 5' RACE reads, yielding one entry per CDR3 protein. Counted here are roughly 150,000 distinct CDR3 sequences, approximately 14% occurring once; the ten biggest clones make up around 14%. The sequencing sample was made of PBMCs or a T cell subset sorted from them (not recorded which). All receptors derive from an adult woman who had mild COVID-19 (a few samples of this study predate the infection). Cell type and time point are not known.

This clonotype came up a few times. This chain uses TRBV12-3 or TRBV12-4 with TRBJ2-2, with D maybe TRBD2 (5 bases). V dropped 1 base and J dropped 4 bases, with 10 bases sitting between them. The CDR3 loop spans 15 amino acids. CDR3 DNA sequence: TGTGCCAGCAGTTTAGTGGGAGTGGGCACCGGGGAGCTGTTTTTT. It yields the protein CASSLVGVGTGELFF.

This clonotype has more than one count but fewer than ten. The V and J genes are TRBV6-6 and TRBJ2-1; TRBD2 matches 8 bases. This CDR3 has 15 amino acids. Losses at the gene ends were 6 bases for V and 7 bases for J; bases not matched to a gene: 11. CDR1 is MNHNY, CDR2 SVGAGI, per germline (reference sequence). CDR3 nucleotides: TGTGCCAGCAGAACCTCGGGGGCTAGCGGGAATGAGCAGTTCTTC. This sequence encodes CASRTSGASGNEQFF.

CDR3 sequence: CSVRGSGNIQYF. The CDR3 DNA sequence: TGCAGCGTTCGGGGAAGCGGGAACATTCAGTACTTC. This rearrangement joins TRBV29-1 to TRBJ2-4, with D possibly being TRBD2 (6 bases). V lost 5 bases, J lost 7 bases, and 12 bases lay in between. The CDR3 length is 12 residues. The V gene's germline CDR1 is SQVTM and CDR2 ANQGSEA. Full variable domain (outside the CDR3, taken from reference TRBV29-1 and TRBJ2-4): SAVISQKPSRDICQRGTSLTIQCQVDSQVTMMFWYRQQPGQSLTLIATANQGSEATYESGFVIDKFPISRPNLTFSTLTVSNMSPEDSSIYLCSVRGSGNIQYFGAGTRLSVL.

This clonotype was picked up a small number of times. V gene TRBV5-1 combines with J gene TRBJ2-1, with 8 bases lining up with TRBD2. CDR3 size: 15 residues. Germline V CDR1 and CDR2: SGHRS, YFSETQ. The V gene end was trimmed by 4 bases and the J gene end by 4 bases; junction bases not matched to a gene: 7. CDR3 sequence: CASSPGGGLYNEQFF. CDR3 DNA sequence: TGCGCCAGCAGCCCGGGGGGGGGACTGTACAATGAGCAGTTCTTC.